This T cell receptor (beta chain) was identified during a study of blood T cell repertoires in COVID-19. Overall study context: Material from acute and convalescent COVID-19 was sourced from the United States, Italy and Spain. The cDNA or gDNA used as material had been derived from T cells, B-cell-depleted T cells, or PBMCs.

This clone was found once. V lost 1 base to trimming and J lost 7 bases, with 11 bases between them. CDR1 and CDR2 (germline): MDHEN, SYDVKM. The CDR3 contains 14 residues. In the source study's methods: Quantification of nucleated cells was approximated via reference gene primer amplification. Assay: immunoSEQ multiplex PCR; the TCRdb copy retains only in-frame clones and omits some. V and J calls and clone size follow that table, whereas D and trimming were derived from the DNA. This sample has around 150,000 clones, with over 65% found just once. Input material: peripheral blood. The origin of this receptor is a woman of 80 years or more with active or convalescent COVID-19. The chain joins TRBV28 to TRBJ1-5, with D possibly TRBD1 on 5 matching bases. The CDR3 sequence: CASSLSGVRQPQHF. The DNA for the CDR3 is TGTGCCAGCAGTTTATCGGGGGTAAGACAGCCCCAGCATTTT.